This T cell receptor (beta chain) was sequenced in a study of Ad26.COV2.S vaccination and SARS-CoV-2 variants. Study background: Each vaccinee took Ad26.COV2.S intramuscularly, once or twice 56 days apart.

Sequencing used immunoSEQ multiplex PCR; TCRdb keeps in-frame clones, though not all of them. This repertoire shows 500,000 or so clones, roughly 87% found once; its top ten account for approximately 2.5%. Details on this clone: Its antigen is undetermined.

General study points: Recipients of either vaccine or placebo displayed similar breadth of non-spike TCRs.

Treatment: around 19 received Ad26.COV2.S at low or high dose, single or two shots; 5 received placebo; per-sample allocation not given. Sample collection was performed on day 63 after the first vaccine or placebo injection. An Ad26 vector that expressed Wuhan-strain SARS-CoV-2 spike constituted the vaccine. This CDR3 is built from 13 residues. The germline CDR1 and CDR2 sequences are SGHDT and YYEEEE. The V and J ends lost 3 bases and 10 bases, in that order; junction bases with no gene match: 2. The sample here was peripheral blood, taken in a trial of Ad26.COV2.S vaccine versus placebo. The chain employs TRBV5-6 and TRBJ1-4, with 11 bases identical to TRBD1. This sequence originates from a person aged 18-60 years who received the Ad26.COV2.S COVID-19 vaccine or a placebo. The CDR3 DNA reads TGTGCCAGCAGCTCCGGGACAGGGGGAAAACTGTTTTTT. The encoded protein is CASSSGTGGKLFF.